Sequencing of this T cell receptor beta chain was carried out in a study of T cell changes during pregnancy in multiple sclerosis. Assay used: immunoSEQ multiplex PCR; TCRdb lists only in-frame clones, some missing. The sample consists of over 85,000 clones, about nine tenths of them appearing once. The TCR was taken from a female donor in good health, enrolled as a control in a pregnancy study. The material was peripheral blood, obtained after pregnancy.

This chain's CDR3 is CATSSPDSSSGANVLTF. The CDR3 DNA follows: TGTGCCACCAGCAGCCCCGACAGCAGCTCTGGGGCCAACGTCCTGACTTTC. The chain uses TRBV15 and TRBJ2-6, with a weak D call TRBD1 (5 bases). The CDR3 length is 17 residues. Trimming removed 3 bases at V and 0 bases at J, with 12 bases between. CDR1 and CDR2 (germline): LNHNV, YYDKDF (reference sequence).